The following is a T cell receptor beta chain sequence with its context. These data are taken from a study of blood T cell repertoires in COVID-19. Study information: Samples of COVID-19 (acute and convalescent) were obtained from the United States, Italy and Spain. Sources were T cells, B-cell-depleted T cells, or PBMCs; the material itself was cDNA or gDNA.

In the study's own analysis: Estimation of nucleated cell counts relied on the amplification of reference gene primers. This table comes from immunoSEQ multiplex PCR, and its TCRdb copy is limited to in-frame clones, with some not included. That table furnishes V, J and clone size, whereas the DNA furnished D and trimming. Among roughly 250,000 clones listed, roughly 91% were seen once. V lost 1 base and J 4 bases, leaving 14 bases between the germline ends. The CDR3 totals 16 residues. From germline, CDR1 is GTSNPN and CDR2 SVGIG (reference sequence). The receptor was derived from a young man with acute or convalescent COVID-19. The source material was peripheral blood. The V gene is TRBV30, the J gene TRBJ1-6, with D maybe TRBD1 (5 bases). CDR3 residues: CAWSEGAGFYNSPLHF. CDR3 nucleotides: TGTGCCTGGAGTGAAGGGGCGGGGTTTTATAATTCACCCCTCCACTTT.